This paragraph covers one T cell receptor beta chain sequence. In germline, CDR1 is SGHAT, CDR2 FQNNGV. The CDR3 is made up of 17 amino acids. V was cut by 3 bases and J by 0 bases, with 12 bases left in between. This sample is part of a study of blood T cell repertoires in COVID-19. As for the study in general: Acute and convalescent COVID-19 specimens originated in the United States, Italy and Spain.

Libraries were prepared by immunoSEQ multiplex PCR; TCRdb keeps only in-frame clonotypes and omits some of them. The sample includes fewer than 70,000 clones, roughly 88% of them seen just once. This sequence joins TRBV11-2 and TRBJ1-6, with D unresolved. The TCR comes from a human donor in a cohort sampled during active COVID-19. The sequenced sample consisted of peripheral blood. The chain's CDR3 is CASSFTGLSSYNSPLHF. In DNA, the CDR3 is TGTGCCAGCAGCTTTACCGGACTTAGCTCCTATAATTCACCCCTCCACTTT.